The 8 T cell receptor beta chains below come from one sample, sequenced in a study of type 1 and type 2 diabetes patients. Genomic DNA was the PCR template. Amplification of the beta chain CDR3 used 30 forward and 13 reverse multiplex primers. From the multiplex PCR reads, TCRdb called clonotypes with MiXCR, one entry per CDR3 protein. Among a few hundred thousand distinct CDR3 sequences, over 45% were seen once, and the ten largest hold roughly an eighth. Sequencing used peripheral blood mononuclear cells (PBMCs). All receptors derive from a man aged 18 to 29 with type 2 diabetes.

This clonotype was counted a few times. The CDR3 DNA reads as TGTGCCAGTAAGGTTTCGGCGGGGGGGTTAGATACGCAGTATTTT. The encoded protein is CASKVSAGGLDTQYF. The genes are TRBV19 and TRBJ2-3, with 9 bases identical to TRBD2. The CDR3 contains 15 residues. CDR1 and CDR2 from the germline V gene are LNHDA and SQIVND (reference sequence). Unmatched junction bases numbered 10, after V lost 7 bases and J lost 5 bases. Based on the CDR3 plus reference TRBV19 and TRBJ2-3, the full variable domain is DGGITQSPKYLFRKEGQNVTLSCEQNLNHDAMYWYRQDPGQGLRLIYYSQIVNDFQKGDIAEGYSVSREKKESFPLTVTSAQKNPTAFYLCASKVSAGGLDTQYFGPGTRLTVL.

J is TRBJ1-2 and V is TRBV20-1, with TRBD1 matching over 9 bases. This CDR3 region has 13 residues. The V gene end was trimmed by 5 bases and the J gene end by 7 bases; junction bases not matched to a gene: 8. Per the germline V gene, CDR1 is DFQATT and CDR2 is SNEGSKA (reference sequence). The CDR3 sequence is CSAETGGTAGYTF. Here the CDR3 DNA reads TGCAGTGCTGAGACAGGGGGAACTGCTGGCTACACCTTC.

Points on this clonotype: At one end the junction does not follow the germline gene, possibly because of a read error. The rearrangement uses TRBV20-1 and TRBJ2-7; TRBD1 matches at 8 bases. The CDR3 sequence is 17 residues long. CDR1 is DFQATT and CDR2 is SNEGSKA in the germline V gene (reference sequence). For the CDR3, the DNA is TGCAGTGCTACAAAGGGACAGGACGCCTCCGTTTTCTACGGGCAGTACTTC. Amino acid sequence: CSATKGQDASVFYGQYF.

The rearrangement uses TRBV7-3 and TRBJ2-1, with D possibly TRBD2 on 6 matching bases. The CDR3 contains 12 residues. Germline V lookup: CDR1 SGHTA, CDR2 FQGTGA. The V and J ends lost 0 bases and 10 bases respectively, with 7 bases between them. CDR3 nucleotide sequence: TGTGCCAGCAGCTTAACAGGACTAGAGCAGTTCTTC. Translating it yields CASSLTGLEQFF.

This sequence joins TRBV30 and TRBJ2-2; 8 bases are shared with TRBD2. J gave up 6 bases and V 4 bases, and 1 base lay outside the gene matches. The CDR3 extends over 12 amino acids. Germline CDR1 is GTSNPN and CDR2 is SVGIG (reference sequence). The CDR3 protein is CAWTLAAGELFF. The CDR3 region has the DNA TGTGCCTGGACACTAGCGGCCGGGGAGCTGTTTTTT. Drawing the rest from reference TRBV30 and TRBJ2-2, the complete variable domain is SQTIHQWPATLVQPVGSPLSLECTVEGTSNPNLYWYRQAAGRGLQLLFYSVGIGQISSEVPQNLSASRPQDRQFILSSKKLLLSDSGFYLCAWTLAAGELFFGEGSRLTVL.

This clonotype was seen ten or more times. The V gene is TRBV10-2, the J gene TRBJ2-5; 7 nucleotides line up with TRBD2. Per germline, CDR1 WSHSY and CDR2 SAAADI. The CDR3 is made up of 15 amino acids. Trimming took 4 bases from V and 2 from J; bases not matched to a gene: 7. This CDR3 is CASSALADYQETQYF. As DNA, the CDR3 is TGCGCCAGCAGTGCTCTAGCGGACTATCAAGAGACCCAGTACTTC.

As DNA, the CDR3 is TGTGCCAGTAGTATAGCGGACAGGGGCTACGAGCAGTACTTC. It encodes CASSIADRGYEQYF. The chain couples TRBV30 to TRBJ2-7, with TRBD1 identical over 9 bases. The germline V gene has CDR1 GTSNPN and CDR2 SVGIG (reference sequence). With V trimmed by 8 bases and J by 3 bases, 11 bases remained unmatched. The CDR3 contains 14 residues.

The chain is built from TRBV4-1 and TRBJ2-7; 10 bases fit TRBD2. The J segment lost 3 bases and the V segment lost 5 bases, leaving 7 bases of the junction unmatched. CDR3 length: 15 residues. The germline gives CDR1 MGHRA, CDR2 YSYEKL. The CDR3 reads CASSTRGLADYEQYF. DNA for the CDR3: TGCGCCAGCAGCACTCGAGGACTAGCGGACTACGAGCAGTACTTC.